The present T cell receptor beta chain was sequenced within a study of beta chain features in type 1 diabetes. As every portion of the isolated RNA was reverse transcribed, the sequencing read expressed TCRB transcripts. Assay: immunoSEQ multiplex PCR; the TCRdb copy retains only in-frame clones and omits some. The sample holds roughly 700,000 clones, 10% to 15% seen once. Study-wide findings and caveats: When Type 1 diabetes patients were examined, their TCRB CDR3s proved moderately but significantly shorter in all four CD4+ subsets. PCR, the amplification step, might favor shorter templates, equally in patients and controls.

This clone showed up just a few times. The antigen remains undetermined. V gave up 0 bases and J gave up 3 bases, with 14 bases separating them. CDR1 and CDR2 (germline): GTSNPN, SVGIG (reference sequence). This CDR3 has 15 residues. Input material: naive CD4+ T cells from blood. This rearrangement joins TRBV30 to TRBJ1-2, with no clear D. The clonotype comes from a young man with type 1 diabetes. DNA for the CDR3: TGTGCCTGGAGTGTAGTGGGCCCCCGTGACTATGGCTACACCTTC. This sequence encodes CAWSVVGPRDYGYTF.